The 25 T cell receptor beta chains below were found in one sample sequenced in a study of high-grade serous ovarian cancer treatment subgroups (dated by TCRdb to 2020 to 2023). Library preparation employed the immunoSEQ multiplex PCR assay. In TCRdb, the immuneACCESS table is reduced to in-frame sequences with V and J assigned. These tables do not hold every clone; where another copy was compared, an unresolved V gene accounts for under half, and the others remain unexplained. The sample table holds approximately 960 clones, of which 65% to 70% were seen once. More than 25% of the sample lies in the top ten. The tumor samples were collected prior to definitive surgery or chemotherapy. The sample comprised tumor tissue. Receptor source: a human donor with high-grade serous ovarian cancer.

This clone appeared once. The CDR3 sequence is CASSLVAGGPDTGELFF. The CDR3 region has the DNA TGCGCCAGCAGCCTTGTAGCGGGAGGGCCGGACACCGGGGAGCTGTTTTTT. V and J are TRBV4-3 and TRBJ2-2; 11 bases fit TRBD2. CDR3 length: 17 residues. Germline V gives CDR1 LGHNA, CDR2 YSLEER. V gave up 4 bases and J gave up 3 bases; unmatched junction bases: 7.

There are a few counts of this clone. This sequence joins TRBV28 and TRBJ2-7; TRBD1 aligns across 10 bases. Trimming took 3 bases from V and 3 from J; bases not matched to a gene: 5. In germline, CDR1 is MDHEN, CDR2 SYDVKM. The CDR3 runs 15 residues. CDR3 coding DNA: TGTGCCAGCAGTTTGTCGGGACAGGGGTACTACGAGCAGTACTTC. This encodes CASSLSGQGYYEQYF.

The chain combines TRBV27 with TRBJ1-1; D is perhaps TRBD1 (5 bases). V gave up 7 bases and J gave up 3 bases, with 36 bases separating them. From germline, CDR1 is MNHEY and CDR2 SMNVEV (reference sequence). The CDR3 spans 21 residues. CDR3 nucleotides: TGTGCCAGCAACTTAATCAGTCCGACTCGAGGGATGAAGTTGGGGGACACTGAAGCTTTCTTT. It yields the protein CASNLISPTRGMKLGDTEAFF.

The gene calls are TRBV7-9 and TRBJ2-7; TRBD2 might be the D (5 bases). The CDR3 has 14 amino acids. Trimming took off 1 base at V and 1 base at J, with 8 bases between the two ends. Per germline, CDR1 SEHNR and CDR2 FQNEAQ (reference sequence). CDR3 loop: CASSLGIASYEQYF. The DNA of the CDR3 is TGTGCCAGCAGCTTAGGGATAGCGTCCTACGAGCAGTACTTC. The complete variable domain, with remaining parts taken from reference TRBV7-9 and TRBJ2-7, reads DTGVSQNPRHKITKRGQNVTFRCDPISEHNRLYWYRQTLGQGPEFLTYFQNEAQLEKSRLLSDRFSAERPKGSFSTLEIQRTEQGDSAMYLCASSLGIASYEQYFGPGTRLTVT.

This CDR3 is CASSLIGGGAQETQYF. The CDR3 coding sequence is TGCGCCAGCAGCTTGATCGGGGGGGGCGCCCAAGAGACCCAGTACTTC. The rearrangement links TRBV5-1 to TRBJ2-5; 8 positions agree with TRBD2. The J segment lost 1 base and the V segment lost 1 base, leaving 6 bases of the junction unmatched. Germline assignment: CDR1 SGHRS and CDR2 YFSETQ. This CDR3 has 16 residues.

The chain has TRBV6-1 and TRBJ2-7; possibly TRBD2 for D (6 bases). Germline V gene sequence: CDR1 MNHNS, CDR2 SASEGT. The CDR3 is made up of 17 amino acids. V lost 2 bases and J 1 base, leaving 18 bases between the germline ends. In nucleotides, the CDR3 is TGTGCCAGCAGTGAATTGAGTATGGACTACAAGTCCTACGAGCAGTACTTC. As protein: CASSELSMDYKSYEQYF.

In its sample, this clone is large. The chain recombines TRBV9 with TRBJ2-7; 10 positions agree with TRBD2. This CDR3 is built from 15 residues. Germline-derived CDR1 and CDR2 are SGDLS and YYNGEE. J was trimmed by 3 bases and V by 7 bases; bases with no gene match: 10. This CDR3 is CASSEREGTLYEQYF. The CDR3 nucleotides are TGTGCCAGCTCGGAGCGGGAGGGGACCCTCTACGAGCAGTACTTC.

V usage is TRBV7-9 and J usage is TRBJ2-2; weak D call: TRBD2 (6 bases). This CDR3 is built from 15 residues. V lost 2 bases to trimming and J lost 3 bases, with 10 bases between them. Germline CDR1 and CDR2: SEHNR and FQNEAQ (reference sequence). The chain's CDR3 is CASSLRGKDTGELFF. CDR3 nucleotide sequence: TGTGCCAGCAGCTTACGCGGGAAAGACACCGGGGAGCTGTTTTTT.

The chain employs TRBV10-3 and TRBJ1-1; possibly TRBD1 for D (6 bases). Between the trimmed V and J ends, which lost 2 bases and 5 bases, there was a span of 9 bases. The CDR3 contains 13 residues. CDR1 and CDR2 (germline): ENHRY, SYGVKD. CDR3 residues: CAISEIGGTEAFF. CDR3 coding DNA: TGTGCCATCAGTGAGATAGGGGGGACTGAAGCTTTCTTT.

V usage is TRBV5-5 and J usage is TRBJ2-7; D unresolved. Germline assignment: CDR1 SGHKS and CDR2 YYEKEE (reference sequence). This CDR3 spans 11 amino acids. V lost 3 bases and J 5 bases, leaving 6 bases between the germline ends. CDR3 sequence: CASSSKDEQYF. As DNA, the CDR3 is TGTGCCAGCAGCTCCAAGGACGAGCAGTACTTC. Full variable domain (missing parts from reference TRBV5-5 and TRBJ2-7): DAGVTQSPTHLIKTRGQQVTLRCSPISGHKSVSWYQQVLGQGPQFIFQYYEKEERGRGNFPDRFSARQFPNYSSELNVNALLLGDSALYLCASSSKDEQYFGPGTRLTVT.

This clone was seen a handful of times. The CDR3: CASSHTLTGGVGSPLHF. The CDR3 bases are TGTGCCAGCAGCCACACCTTGACAGGGGGTGTTGGATCACCCCTCCACTTT. This chain connects TRBV9 to TRBJ1-6, with 9 nucleotides matching TRBD1. The length of the CDR3 is 17 residues. V was clipped by 4 bases and J by 10 bases; unmatched bases: 15. The germline V gene encodes CDR1 SGDLS and CDR2 YYNGEE.

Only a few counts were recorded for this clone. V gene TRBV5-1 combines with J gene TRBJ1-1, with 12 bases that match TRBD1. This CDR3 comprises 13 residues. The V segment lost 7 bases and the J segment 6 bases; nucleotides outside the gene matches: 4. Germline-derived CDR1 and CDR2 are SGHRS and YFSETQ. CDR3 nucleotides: TGCGCCAGCCGGGACAGGGGGCCCGCTGAAGCTTTCTTT. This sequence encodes CASRDRGPAEAFF.

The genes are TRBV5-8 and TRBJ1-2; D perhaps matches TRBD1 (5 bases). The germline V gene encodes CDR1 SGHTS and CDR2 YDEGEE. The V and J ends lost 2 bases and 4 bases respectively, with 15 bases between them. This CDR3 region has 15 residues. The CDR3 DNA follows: TGTGCCAGCAGCTTACGTACCGGGACGCTCTATGGCTACACCTTC. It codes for CASSLRTGTLYGYTF.

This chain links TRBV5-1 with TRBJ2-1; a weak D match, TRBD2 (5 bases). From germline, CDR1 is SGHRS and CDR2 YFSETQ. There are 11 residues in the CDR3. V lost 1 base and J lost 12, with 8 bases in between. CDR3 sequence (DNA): TGCGCCAGCAGCTTGCGGGGAGCGCAGTTCTTC. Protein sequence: CASSLRGAQFF. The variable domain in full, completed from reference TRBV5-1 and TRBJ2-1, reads KAGVTQTPRYLIKTRGQQVTLSCSPISGHRSVSWYQQTPGQGLQFLFEYFSETQRNKGNFPGRFSGRQFSNSRSEMNVSTLELGDSALYLCASSLRGAQFFGPGTRLTVL.

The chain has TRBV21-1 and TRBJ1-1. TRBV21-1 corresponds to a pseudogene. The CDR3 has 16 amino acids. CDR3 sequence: CASSKSIATHRTEAFF. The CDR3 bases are TGTGCCAGCAGTAAATCAATAGCTACACATCGCACTGAAGCTTTCTTT.

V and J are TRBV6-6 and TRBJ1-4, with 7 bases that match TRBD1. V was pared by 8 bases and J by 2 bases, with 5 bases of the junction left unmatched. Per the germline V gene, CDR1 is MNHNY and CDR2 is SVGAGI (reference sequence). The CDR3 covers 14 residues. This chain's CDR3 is CASLGQVTNEKLFF. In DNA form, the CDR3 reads TGTGCCAGCCTAGGACAGGTGACTAATGAAAAACTGTTTTTT.

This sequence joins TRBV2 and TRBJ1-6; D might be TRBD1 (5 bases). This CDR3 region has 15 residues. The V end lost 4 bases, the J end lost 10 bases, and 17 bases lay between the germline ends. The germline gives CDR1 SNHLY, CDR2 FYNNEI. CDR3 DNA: TGTGCCAGCAGTGGCGGGGCCTCGGCAGGGTCACCCCTCCACTTT. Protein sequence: CASSGGASAGSPLHF.

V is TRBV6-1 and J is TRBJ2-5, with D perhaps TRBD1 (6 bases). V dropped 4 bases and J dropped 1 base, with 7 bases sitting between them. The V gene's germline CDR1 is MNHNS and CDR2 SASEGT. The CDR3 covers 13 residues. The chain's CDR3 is CASSGDIQETQYF. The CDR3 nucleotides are TGTGCCAGCAGTGGGGACATCCAAGAGACCCAGTACTTC.

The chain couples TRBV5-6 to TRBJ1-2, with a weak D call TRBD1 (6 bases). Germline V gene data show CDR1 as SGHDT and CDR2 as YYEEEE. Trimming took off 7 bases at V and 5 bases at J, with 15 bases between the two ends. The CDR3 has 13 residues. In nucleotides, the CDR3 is TGTGCCAGCGGACCACAGGGTTCATATGGCTACACCTTC. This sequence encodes CASGPQGSYGYTF.

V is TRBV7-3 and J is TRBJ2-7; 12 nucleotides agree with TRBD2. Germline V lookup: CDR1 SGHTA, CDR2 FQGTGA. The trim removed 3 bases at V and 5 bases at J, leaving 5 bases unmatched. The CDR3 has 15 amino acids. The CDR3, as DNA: TGTGCCAGCAGCTTTCGACTAGCGGGAGCCCACGAGCAGTACTTC. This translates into CASSFRLAGAHEQYF.

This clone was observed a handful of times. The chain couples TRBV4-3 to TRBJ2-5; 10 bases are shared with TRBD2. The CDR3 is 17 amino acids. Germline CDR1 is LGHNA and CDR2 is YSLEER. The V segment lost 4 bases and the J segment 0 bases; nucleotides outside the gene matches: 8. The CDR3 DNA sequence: TGCGCCAGCAGCCTAGAGCTAGCGGGAGTTTACCAAGAGACCCAGTACTTC. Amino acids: CASSLELAGVYQETQYF.

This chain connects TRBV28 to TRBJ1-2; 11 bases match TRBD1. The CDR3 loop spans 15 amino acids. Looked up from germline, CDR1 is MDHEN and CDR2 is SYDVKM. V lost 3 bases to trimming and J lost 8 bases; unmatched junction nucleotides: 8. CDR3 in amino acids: CASSFPGQGARGYTF. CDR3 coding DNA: TGTGCCAGCAGTTTCCCCGGACAGGGGGCGCGCGGCTACACCTTC.

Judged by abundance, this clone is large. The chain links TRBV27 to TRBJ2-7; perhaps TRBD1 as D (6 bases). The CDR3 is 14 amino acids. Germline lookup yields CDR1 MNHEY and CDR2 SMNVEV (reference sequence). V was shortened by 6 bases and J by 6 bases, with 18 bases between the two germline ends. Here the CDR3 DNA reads TGTGCCAGCAGACAGGGACCCGCCAACCCCGAGCAGTACTTC. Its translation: CASRQGPANPEQYF.

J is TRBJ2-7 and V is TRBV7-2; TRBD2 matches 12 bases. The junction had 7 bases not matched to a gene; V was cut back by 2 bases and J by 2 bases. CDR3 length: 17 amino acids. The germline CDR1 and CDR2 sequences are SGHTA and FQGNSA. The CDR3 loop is CASSLRTSGTYPYEQYF. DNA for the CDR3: TGTGCCAGCAGCTTACGGACTAGCGGGACCTACCCCTACGAGCAGTACTTC.

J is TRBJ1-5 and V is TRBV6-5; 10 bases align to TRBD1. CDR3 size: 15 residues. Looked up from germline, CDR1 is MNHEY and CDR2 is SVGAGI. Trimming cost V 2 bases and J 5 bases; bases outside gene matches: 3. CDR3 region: CASSYPTGGDQPQHF. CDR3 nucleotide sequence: TGTGCCAGCAGTTACCCGACAGGGGGCGATCAGCCCCAGCATTTT.